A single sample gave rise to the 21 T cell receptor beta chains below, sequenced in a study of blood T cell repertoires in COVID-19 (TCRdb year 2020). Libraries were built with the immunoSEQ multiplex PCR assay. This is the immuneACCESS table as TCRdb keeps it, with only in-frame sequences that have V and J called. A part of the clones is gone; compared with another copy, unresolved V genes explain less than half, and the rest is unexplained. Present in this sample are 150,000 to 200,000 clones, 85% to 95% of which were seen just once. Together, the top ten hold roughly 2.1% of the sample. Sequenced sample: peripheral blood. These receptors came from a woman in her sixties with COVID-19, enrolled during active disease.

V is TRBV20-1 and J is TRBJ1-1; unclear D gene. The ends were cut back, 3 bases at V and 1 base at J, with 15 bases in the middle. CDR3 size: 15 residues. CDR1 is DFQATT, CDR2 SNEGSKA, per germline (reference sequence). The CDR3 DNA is TGCAGTGCTAGTCACACAGCCCTGAGGAACACTGAAGCTTTCTTT. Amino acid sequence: CSASHTALRNTEAFF.

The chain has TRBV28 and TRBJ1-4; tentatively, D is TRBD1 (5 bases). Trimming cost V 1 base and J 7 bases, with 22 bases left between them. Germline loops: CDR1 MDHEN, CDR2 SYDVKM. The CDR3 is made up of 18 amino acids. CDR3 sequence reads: CASSLLWGGEGAREKLFF. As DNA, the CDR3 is TGTGCCAGCAGTTTATTATGGGGAGGGGAGGGAGCGCGTGAAAAACTGTTTTTT.

CDR3 protein: CASRWGGDLSNQPQHF. The CDR3 nucleotides are TGTGCCAGTAGGTGGGGGGGCGACCTTAGCAATCAGCCCCAGCATTTT. The V call is TRBV19, the J call TRBJ1-5, with D perhaps matching TRBD1 (6 bases). Germline V gene data show CDR1 as LNHDA and CDR2 as SQIVND (reference sequence). The CDR3 is 16 amino acids. Trimming removed 6 bases from V and 0 bases from J, with 15 bases in between. Drawing the rest from reference TRBV19 and TRBJ1-5, the complete variable domain is DGGITQSPKYLFRKEGQNVTLSCEQNLNHDAMYWYRQDPGQGLRLIYYSQIVNDFQKGDIAEGYSVSREKKESFPLTVTSAQKNPTAFYLCASRWGGDLSNQPQHFGDGTRLSIL.

The CDR3, as DNA: TGTGCCAGCAGTTATGAAGGAGGACAGGGGGGCTACACCTTC. Translated, it gives CASSYEGGQGGYTF. This sequence joins TRBV6-6 and TRBJ1-2, with 9 bases fitting TRBD1. The V gene's germline CDR1 is MNHNY and CDR2 SVGAGI (reference sequence). V lost 3 bases to trimming and J lost 8 bases; unmatched junction nucleotides: 7. The CDR3 covers 14 residues.

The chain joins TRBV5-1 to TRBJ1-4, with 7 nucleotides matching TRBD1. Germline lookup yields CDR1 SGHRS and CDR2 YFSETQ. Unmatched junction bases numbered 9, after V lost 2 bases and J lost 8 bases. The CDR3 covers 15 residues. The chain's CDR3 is CASSLRQGAGEKLFF. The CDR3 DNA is TGCGCCAGCAGCTTAAGACAGGGTGCGGGAGAAAAACTGTTTTTT.

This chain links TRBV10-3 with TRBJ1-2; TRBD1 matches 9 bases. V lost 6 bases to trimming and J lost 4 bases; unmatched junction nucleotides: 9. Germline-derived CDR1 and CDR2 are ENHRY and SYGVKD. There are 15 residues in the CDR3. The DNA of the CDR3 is TGTGCCATCAGAGACGGACAGGGGTCTCTCTATGGCTACACCTTC. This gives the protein CAIRDGQGSLYGYTF.

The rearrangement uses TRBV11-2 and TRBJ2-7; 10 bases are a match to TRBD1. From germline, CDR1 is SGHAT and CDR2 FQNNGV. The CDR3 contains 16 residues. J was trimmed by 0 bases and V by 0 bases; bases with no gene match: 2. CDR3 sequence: CASSLERTGGSYEQYF. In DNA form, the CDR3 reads TGTGCCAGCAGCTTAGAACGGACAGGGGGCTCCTACGAGCAGTACTTC.

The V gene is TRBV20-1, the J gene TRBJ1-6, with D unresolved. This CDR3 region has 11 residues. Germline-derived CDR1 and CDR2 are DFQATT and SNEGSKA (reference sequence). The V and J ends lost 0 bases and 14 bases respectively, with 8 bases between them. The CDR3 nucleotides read TGCAGTGCTAGAGATCCCAGTGCCCTCCACTTT. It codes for CSARDPSALHF.

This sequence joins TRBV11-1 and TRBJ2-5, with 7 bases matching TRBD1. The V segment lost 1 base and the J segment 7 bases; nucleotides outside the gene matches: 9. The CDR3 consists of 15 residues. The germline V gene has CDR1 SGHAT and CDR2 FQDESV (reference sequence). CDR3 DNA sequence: TGTGCCAGCAGCTTAGAGGGGACAGATGTCGGGACCCAGTACTTC. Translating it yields CASSLEGTDVGTQYF.

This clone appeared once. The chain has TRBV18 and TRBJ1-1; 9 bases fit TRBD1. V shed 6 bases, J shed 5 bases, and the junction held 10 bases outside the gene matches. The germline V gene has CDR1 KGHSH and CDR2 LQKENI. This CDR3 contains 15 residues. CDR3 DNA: TGTGCCAGCTCGGAGAGGACAGGGGTTAATACTGAAGCTTTCTTT. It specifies CASSERTGVNTEAFF.

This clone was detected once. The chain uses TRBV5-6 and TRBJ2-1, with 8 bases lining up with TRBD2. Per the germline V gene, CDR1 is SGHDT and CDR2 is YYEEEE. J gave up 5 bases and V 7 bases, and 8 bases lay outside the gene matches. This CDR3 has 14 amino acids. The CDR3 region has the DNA TGTGCCAGCTCTATAGCGGGGAGCCACAATGAGCAGTTCTTC. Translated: CASSIAGSHNEQFF.

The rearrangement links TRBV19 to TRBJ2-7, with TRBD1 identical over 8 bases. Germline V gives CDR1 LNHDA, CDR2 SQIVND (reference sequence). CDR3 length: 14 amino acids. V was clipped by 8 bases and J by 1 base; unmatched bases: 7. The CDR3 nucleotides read TGTGCCAGTCGAGACAGGGGAGGATCCTACGAGCAGTACTTC. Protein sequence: CASRDRGGSYEQYF.

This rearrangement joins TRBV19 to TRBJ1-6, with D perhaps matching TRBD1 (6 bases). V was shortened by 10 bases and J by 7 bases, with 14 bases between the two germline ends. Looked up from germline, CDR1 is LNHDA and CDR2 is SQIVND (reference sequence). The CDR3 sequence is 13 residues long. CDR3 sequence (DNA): TGTGCCACCGGGGGGCAGGGGAATTCACCCCTCCACTTT. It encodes CATGGQGNSPLHF.

DNA of the CDR3: TGTGCCAGCAGTTCTACCACTGCGGTTTCAATCTATGGCTACACCTTC. Translating it yields CASSSTTAVSIYGYTF. The J gene is TRBJ1-2, the V gene TRBV6-2 or TRBV6-3; D unresolved. This CDR3 contains 16 residues. V lost 4 bases and J lost 4, with 19 bases in between. Per germline, CDR1 MNHEY and CDR2 SVGEGT.

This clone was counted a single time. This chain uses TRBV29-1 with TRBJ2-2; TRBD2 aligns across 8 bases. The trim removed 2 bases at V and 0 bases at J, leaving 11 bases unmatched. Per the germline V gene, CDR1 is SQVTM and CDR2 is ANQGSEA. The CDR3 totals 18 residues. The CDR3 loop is CSVELAGRRFANTGELFF. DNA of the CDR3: TGCAGCGTTGAATTAGCGGGGAGACGATTCGCGAACACCGGGGAGCTGTTTTTT.

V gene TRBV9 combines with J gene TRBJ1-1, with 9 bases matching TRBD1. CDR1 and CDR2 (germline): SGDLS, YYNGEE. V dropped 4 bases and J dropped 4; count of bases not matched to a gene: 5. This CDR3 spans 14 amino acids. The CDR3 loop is CASSPTTGGTEAFF. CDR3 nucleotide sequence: TGTGCCAGCAGCCCAACGACAGGGGGCACTGAAGCTTTCTTT.

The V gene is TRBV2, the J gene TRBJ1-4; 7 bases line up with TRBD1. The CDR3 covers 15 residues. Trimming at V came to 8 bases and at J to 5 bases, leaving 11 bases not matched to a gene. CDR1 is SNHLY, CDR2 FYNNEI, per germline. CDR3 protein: CASSPTGQLNEKLFF. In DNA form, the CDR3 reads TGTGCCAGCTCTCCTACGGGACAGTTAAATGAAAAACTGTTTTTT.

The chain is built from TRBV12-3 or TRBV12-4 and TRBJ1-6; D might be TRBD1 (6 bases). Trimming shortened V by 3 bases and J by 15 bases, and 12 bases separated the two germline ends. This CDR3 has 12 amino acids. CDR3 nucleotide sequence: TGTGCCAGCAGTTTTTCGGGGGGGCTCCTCCACTTT. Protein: CASSFSGGLLHF.

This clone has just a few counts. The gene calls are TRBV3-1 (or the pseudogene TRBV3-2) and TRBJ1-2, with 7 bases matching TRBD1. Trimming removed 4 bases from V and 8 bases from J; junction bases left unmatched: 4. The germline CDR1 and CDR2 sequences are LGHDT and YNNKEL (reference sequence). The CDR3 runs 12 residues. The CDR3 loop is CASSLKGQGYTF. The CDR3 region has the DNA TGTGCCAGCAGCCTAAAGGGACAGGGCTACACCTTC.

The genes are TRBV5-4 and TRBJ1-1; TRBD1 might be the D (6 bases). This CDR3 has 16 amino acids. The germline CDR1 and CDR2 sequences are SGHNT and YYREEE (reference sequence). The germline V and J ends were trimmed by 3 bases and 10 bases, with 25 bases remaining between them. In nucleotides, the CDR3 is TGTGCCAGCAGCTCGGGGTCGGGGGGGCAGTCTAAGGGAGCTTTCTTT. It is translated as CASSSGSGGQSKGAFF.

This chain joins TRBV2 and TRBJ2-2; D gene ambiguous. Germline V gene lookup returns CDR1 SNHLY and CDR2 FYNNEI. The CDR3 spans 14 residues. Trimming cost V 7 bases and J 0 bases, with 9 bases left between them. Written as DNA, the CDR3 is TGTGCCAGCATTAGGAGCGCGAACACCGGGGAGCTGTTTTTT. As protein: CASIRSANTGELFF.